This T cell receptor beta chain was recorded in a study of memory CD4+ T cells and cytomegalovirus serostatus. Study background: Healthy Belgian adult donors included about nine CMV-positive and 24 CMV-negative people. Whole-study findings and limits: The CMV-associated TCR signature appears largely within the CD4+ memory repertoire.

A note on this clone: Antigen unknown.

The sort gate was single viable CD3+CD4+CD8-CD45RO+ cells for memory CD4+ T cells. How the authors handled the data: After removing out-of-frame reads, 2,204,828 distinct TCRbeta sequences remained. Sequencing used immunoSEQ multiplex PCR; TCRdb keeps in-frame clones, though not all of them. That table furnishes V, J and clone size, whereas the DNA furnished D and trimming. The data show some 26,000 clones, about four fifths seen once. The sample consisted of memory CD4+ T cells from blood. The TCR comes from an adult in good health and CMV-seronegative.

For the CDR3, the DNA is TGTGCCAGCAGCCAAGAGCGGAGAAGCGGTGAAGCTTTCTTT. As protein: CASSQERRSGEAFF. This chain uses TRBV4-2 with TRBJ1-1; D is unresolved. CDR1 is LGHNA and CDR2 is YNFKEQ in the germline V gene. Between the trimmed V and J ends, which lost 0 bases and 7 bases, there was a span of 12 bases. This CDR3 region has 14 residues.